This T cell receptor (beta chain) was found in a study of blood T cell repertoires in COVID-19. Study information: Samples came from the United States, Italy and Spain, spanning acute and convalescent COVID-19.

The V gene's germline CDR1 is SGDLS and CDR2 YYNGEE. The length of the CDR3 is 13 residues. V lost 0 bases to trimming and J lost 5 bases, with 9 bases between them. In the original processing: Nucleated cell number was recorded as an estimate derived from reference gene primer amplification. Clones were sequenced by immunoSEQ multiplex PCR, and TCRdb holds only the in-frame ones, with some missing. The V and J calls and clone size are taken from that table; D and trimming were inferred from the DNA. The repertoire holds around 99,000 clones, with around 89% as singletons. Source material: peripheral blood. The TCR was taken from a man between 35 and 55 years old with active or convalescent COVID-19. This chain joins TRBV9 and TRBJ2-7; no firm D call. CDR3 in DNA: TGTGCCAGCAGCGTAGGTCCCCGAGACGAGCAGTACTTC. Residues: CASSVGPRDEQYF.